This T cell receptor beta chain was retrieved from a study of blood T cell repertoires in COVID-19. Generated by immunoSEQ multiplex PCR, the TCRdb table keeps only in-frame clones and is missing some. The sample lists about 40,000 clones; 75% to 90% were seen once. Germline CDR1 is SGHTA and CDR2 is FQGTGA. The CDR3 totals 13 residues. Between the trimmed V and J ends, which lost 5 bases and 3 bases, there was a span of 10 bases. The V gene is TRBV7-3, the J gene TRBJ1-2; tentative D call: TRBD1 (6 bases). Sequenced input: peripheral blood. This TCR was recovered from a man over 45 with active COVID-19. The CDR3 DNA is TGTGCCAGCAGCGGTGGACAGCACTATGGCTACACCTTC. This codes for CASSGGQHYGYTF. Full variable domain (outside the CDR3, taken from reference TRBV7-3 and TRBJ1-2): GAGVSQTPSNKVTEKGKYVELRCDPISGHTALYWYRQSLGQGPEFLIYFQGTGAADDSGLPNDRFFAVRPEGSVSTLKIQRTERGDSAVYLCASSGGQHYGYTFGSGTRLTVV.